This passage covers 19 T cell receptor beta chains from one sample sequenced in a study of cytomegalovirus exposure and HLA in healthy donors. The PCR contained 60 Vbeta and 13 Jbeta primers. Assay used: immunoSEQ multiplex PCR; TCRdb lists only in-frame clones, some missing. The profile shows about 140,000 clones, approximately 79% of them singletons. The sample taken for sequencing was PBMCs. These receptors were collected from a young man in good health and CMV-seronegative.

The chain couples TRBV21-1 to TRBJ1-5. TRBV21-1 is a recognized pseudogene. This CDR3 has 16 residues. CDR3: CASSTLWRESNQPQHF. The CDR3 coding sequence is TGTGCCAGCAGCACCCTCTGGAGGGAGAGCAATCAGCCCCAGCATTTT.

The J gene is TRBJ2-7, the V gene TRBV5-1; D perhaps matches TRBD1 (5 bases). There are 15 residues in the CDR3. The V gene lost 1 base and the J gene lost 7 bases, with 18 bases spanning the gap. The germline V gene encodes CDR1 SGHRS and CDR2 YFSETQ. CDR3 sequence: CASSLTGSPQFEQYF. CDR3 sequence (DNA): TGCGCCAGCAGCTTGACAGGATCCCCGCAGTTTGAGCAGTACTTC.

The chain is built from TRBV7-2 and TRBJ1-2, with a weak D call TRBD1 (5 bases). Trimming shortened V by 3 bases and J by 7 bases, and 15 bases separated the two germline ends. Germline V lookup: CDR1 SGHTA, CDR2 FQGNSA. The CDR3 contains 14 residues. Here the CDR3 DNA reads TGTGCCAGCAGCTTCGGGAGGGGAGTGGGTGGCTACACCTTC. This encodes CASSFGRGVGGYTF.

V gene TRBV2 combines with J gene TRBJ1-1; possible D gene TRBD1, 5 bases. The CDR3 has 13 residues. Germline CDR1 reads SNHLY; CDR2 reads FYNNEI. V gave up 5 bases and J gave up 1 base, with 8 bases separating them. CDR3 loop: CASSTDRNTEAFF. CDR3 nucleotide sequence: TGTGCCAGCAGTACCGACAGGAACACTGAAGCTTTCTTT. The variable domain in full, completed from reference TRBV2 and TRBJ1-1, reads EPEVTQTPSHQVTQMGQEVILRCVPISNHLYFYWYRQILGQKVEFLVSFYNNEISEKSEIFDDQFSVERPDGSNFTLKIRSTKLEDSAMYFCASSTDRNTEAFFGQGTRLTVV.

The chain recombines TRBV30 with TRBJ1-2, with D maybe TRBD1 (5 bases). Germline CDR1 is GTSNPN and CDR2 is SVGIG (reference sequence). The V gene lost 1 base and the J gene lost 5 bases, with 17 bases spanning the gap. The CDR3 has 15 residues. The CDR3 DNA follows: TGTGCCTGGAGTGCCACCCCCCGGGGGGGGTATGGCTACACCTTC. It yields the protein CAWSATPRGGYGYTF.

The chain has TRBV30 and TRBJ1-1; TRBD1 matches 7 bases. CDR1 and CDR2 from the germline V gene are GTSNPN and SVGIG (reference sequence). The CDR3 is 13 amino acids. The V and J ends lost 2 bases and 5 bases, in that order; junction bases with no gene match: 5. CDR3: CAWSQGVGTEAFF. The CDR3 DNA is TGTGCCTGGAGTCAGGGGGTAGGAACTGAAGCTTTCTTT.

The chain has TRBV18 and TRBJ2-5, with a possible D match to TRBD1 (5 bases). The J call may be in error: the DNA end matches TRBJ2-7 better. Germline CDR1 KGHSH, CDR2 LQKENI. CDR3 length: 14 amino acids. The chain's CDR3 is CASSPRQGSNEQYF. DNA of the CDR3: TGTGCCAGCTCACCTCGCCAGGGCAGCAACGAGCAGTACTTC.

The chain links TRBV6-5 to TRBJ2-7; 8 bases align to TRBD2. V shed 6 bases, J shed 4 bases, and the junction held 5 bases outside the gene matches. The CDR3 is made up of 13 amino acids. Germline loops: CDR1 MNHEY, CDR2 SVGAGI. CDR3 DNA: TGTGCCAGCAGGACCACGGGGGGGTACGAGCAGTACTTC. Encoded protein: CASRTTGGYEQYF.

In DNA form, the CDR3 reads TGTGCCAGCAGCTTAGTCCAGGGACAGCTTAATGAAAAACTGTTTTTT. This sequence encodes CASSLVQGQLNEKLFF. The V and J genes are TRBV7-8 and TRBJ1-4; 7 bases match TRBD1. From germline, CDR1 is SGHVS and CDR2 FQNEAQ. J lost 4 bases, V lost 1 base, and 6 bases had no gene match. There are 16 residues in the CDR3.

This chain links TRBV27 with TRBJ1-2; D may be TRBD1 (5 bases). Germline lookup yields CDR1 MNHEY and CDR2 SMNVEV (reference sequence). Trimming pared 6 bases from V and 5 bases from J, leaving 13 bases between. This CDR3 has 13 residues. CDR3 DNA: TGTGCCAGCAGCCCCCTGCAGGGATATGGCTACACCTTC. This translates into CASSPLQGYGYTF.

V and J are TRBV5-8 and TRBJ1-2, with 7 bases aligning to TRBD1. This CDR3 is built from 14 residues. Germline V lookup: CDR1 SGHTS, CDR2 YDEGEE. The V segment lost 0 bases and the J segment 4 bases; nucleotides outside the gene matches: 3. The CDR3 is CASSLDRGGYGYTF. The CDR3 DNA is TGTGCCAGCAGCTTGGACAGGGGTGGCTATGGCTACACCTTC.

This chain links TRBV18 with TRBJ1-6; possible D gene TRBD1, 6 bases. The CDR3 extends over 14 amino acids. Per the germline V gene, CDR1 is KGHSH and CDR2 is LQKENI. With 3 bases removed from V and 8 bases from J, the gap between germline ends came to 11 bases. The CDR3 sequence is CASSPGAGDSPLHF. For the CDR3, the DNA is TGTGCCAGCTCACCGGGGGCTGGGGATTCACCCCTCCACTTT.

The chain employs TRBV19 and TRBJ2-1; D is perhaps TRBD2 (5 bases). V shed 5 bases and J shed 8 bases, with 25 bases lying between them. This CDR3 is built from 17 residues. CDR1 is LNHDA and CDR2 is SQIVND in the germline V gene (reference sequence). The CDR3 reads CASSGSGLRAIGHEQFF. The CDR3 DNA reads TGTGCCAGTAGTGGGTCGGGTCTGCGGGCAATTGGTCATGAGCAGTTCTTC.

The V gene is TRBV7-2, the J gene TRBJ1-5; D is ambiguous. CDR3 length equals 16 residues. Germline V gene data show CDR1 as SGHTA and CDR2 as FQGNSA. V lost 2 bases and J 2 bases, leaving 13 bases between the germline ends. The chain's CDR3 is CASSLRDTGGNQPQHF. The CDR3 bases are TGTGCCAGCAGCTTAAGGGATACGGGAGGCAATCAGCCCCAGCATTTT.

V and J are TRBV7-6 and TRBJ2-1; 9 bases fit TRBD2. The CDR3 totals 16 residues. Germline loops: CDR1 SGHVS, CDR2 FNYEAQ. V lost 5 bases and J lost 4; bases outside the gene matches: 9. The CDR3 region has the DNA TGTGCCAGCAGCCCAGAGGGGCTAGCGGGATACAATGAGCAGTTCTTC. As protein: CASSPEGLAGYNEQFF. The full variable domain, completed using reference TRBV7-6 and TRBJ2-1, is GAGVSQSPRYKVTKRGQDVALRCDPISGHVSLYWYRQALGQGPEFLTYFNYEAQQDKSGLPNDRFSAERPEGSISTLTIQRTEQRDSAMYRCASSPEGLAGYNEQFFGPGTRLTVL.

The chain is built from TRBV27 and TRBJ2-3; 10 bases line up with TRBD2. Looked up from germline, CDR1 is MNHEY and CDR2 is SMNVEV (reference sequence). The V and J ends lost 5 bases and 3 bases, in that order; junction bases with no gene match: 8. This CDR3 has 16 amino acids. This CDR3 is CASSPSAGGPTDTQYF. The CDR3 DNA reads TGTGCCAGCAGTCCTTCAGCGGGGGGGCCAACAGATACGCAGTATTTT.

The rearrangement uses TRBV19 and TRBJ1-2; D is unclear. The CDR3 extends over 15 amino acids. Trimming pared 6 bases from V and 0 bases from J, leaving 14 bases between. CDR1 and CDR2 from the germline V gene are LNHDA and SQIVND (reference sequence). The CDR3, as DNA: TGTGCCAGTAGCGCATTCACCGGGACTAACTATGGCTACACCTTC. Translation gives CASSAFTGTNYGYTF.

The chain recombines TRBV6-4 with TRBJ1-5; D is uncertain. Germline CDR1 reads MRHNA; CDR2 reads SNTAGT. The CDR3 extends over 18 amino acids. Trimming removed 4 bases from V and 6 bases from J, with 25 bases in between. CDR3 loop: CASSGAKSIVVVGQPQHF. CDR3 sequence (DNA): TGTGCCAGCAGTGGCGCCAAATCGATTGTGGTCGTCGGTCAGCCCCAGCATTTT.

This chain links TRBV6-4 with TRBJ2-2; D perhaps matches TRBD2 (5 bases). Trimming shortened V by 8 bases and J by 3 bases, and 13 bases separated the two germline ends. This CDR3 spans 14 amino acids. The germline V gene has CDR1 MRHNA and CDR2 SNTAGT. The DNA for the CDR3 is TGTGCCAGCCGACGGAGGTCCGACACCGGGGAGCTGTTTTTT. Translated: CASRRRSDTGELFF.